This TCR beta chain was recorded in a study of vaccination effects on CD4 cells after COVID-19. In the study overall: Sequencing followed a ViraFEST assay step that expanded antigen-specific CD4+ T cells with viral peptide pools. Study findings and constraints: Convalescent patients were scarce in the study, and it lacked early post-infection timepoints. Cross-reaction with common cold coronaviruses was seen in only 1 of 255 vaccine-induced clones from healthy vaccinees.

Following culture for around 10 days, CD4+ T cells were isolated. Testing of the vaccine recipients showed negative nucleocapsid antibodies and no prior SARS-CoV-2 infection. About this clone: Its antigen is undetermined.

Repertoires were generated with immunoSEQ multiplex PCR, while TCRdb's copy carries only in-frame clones and drops some. The sample holds 25,000 to 35,000 clones; around 70% are singletons and the top ten take approximately 3.9%. The origin of this receptor is a human donor who received a COVID-19 vaccine. Source: CD4+ T cells from PBMCs cultured without peptide, taken before COVID-19 vaccination.

The chain's CDR3 is CASSTEDGNTEAFF. DNA of the CDR3: TGTGCCAGCTCAACAGAGGACGGGAACACTGAAGCTTTCTTT. The J gene is TRBJ1-1, the V gene TRBV18; D is uncertain. Germline-derived CDR1 and CDR2 are KGHSH and LQKENI. Trimming removed 5 bases at V and 1 base at J, with 11 bases between. The CDR3 loop spans 14 amino acids.